This TCR beta chain was documented in a study of blood T cell repertoires in COVID-19. Study context: COVID-19 samples collected from the United States, Italy and Spain covered acute and convalescent phases.

All enrollees were roughly 18 to 90 years old and from some 24 US areas. Symptom resolution, clearance, or two negative PCRs marked donors in Cohort 3 as recovered. In the source study's methods: For nucleated cells, counts were estimated from reference gene primer amplification. Sequenced by immunoSEQ multiplex PCR; TCRdb stores in-frame clones only, minus some. The V and J calls and clone size come from that table; D and trimming were worked out from the DNA. The sample consists of 250,000 to 350,000 clones, around nine tenths of them appearing once. The clonotype was recovered from a woman aged 40 to 50 who had recovered from COVID-19. The sequencing input was PBMCs or T cells enriched from blood (not recorded which).

The CDR3 loop is CASGGKEPGRGGELFF. The CDR3, as DNA: TGTGCCAGCGGTGGGAAGGAGCCGGGTAGGGGCGGGGAGCTGTTTTTT. The gene calls are TRBV28 and TRBJ2-2; the D gene is possibly TRBD1 (5 bases). Germline CDR1 MDHEN, CDR2 SYDVKM. The CDR3 totals 16 residues. V lost 8 bases to trimming and J lost 7 bases, with 23 bases between them.